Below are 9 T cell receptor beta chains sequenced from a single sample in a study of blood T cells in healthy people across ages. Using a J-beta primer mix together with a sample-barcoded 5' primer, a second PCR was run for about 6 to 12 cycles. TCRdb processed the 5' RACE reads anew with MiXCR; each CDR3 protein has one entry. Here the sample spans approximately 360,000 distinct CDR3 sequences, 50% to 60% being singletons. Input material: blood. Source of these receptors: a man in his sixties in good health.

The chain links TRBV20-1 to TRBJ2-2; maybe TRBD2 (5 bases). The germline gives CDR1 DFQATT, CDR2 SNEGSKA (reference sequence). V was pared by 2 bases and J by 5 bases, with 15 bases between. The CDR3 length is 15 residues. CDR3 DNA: TGCAGTGCTAGAATGGGGAGACTTTATACCGGGGAGCTGTTTTTT. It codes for CSARMGRLYTGELFF.

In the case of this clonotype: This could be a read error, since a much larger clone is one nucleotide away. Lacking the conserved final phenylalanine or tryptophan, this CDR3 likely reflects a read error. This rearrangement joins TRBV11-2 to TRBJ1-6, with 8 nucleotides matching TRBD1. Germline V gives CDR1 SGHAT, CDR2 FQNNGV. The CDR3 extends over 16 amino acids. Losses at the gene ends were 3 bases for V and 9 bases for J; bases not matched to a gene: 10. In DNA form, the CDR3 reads TGTGCCAGCAGCTTTACAGGGACAGGCATCACTTCACCCCTCCACGTT. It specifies CASSFTGTGITSPLHV.

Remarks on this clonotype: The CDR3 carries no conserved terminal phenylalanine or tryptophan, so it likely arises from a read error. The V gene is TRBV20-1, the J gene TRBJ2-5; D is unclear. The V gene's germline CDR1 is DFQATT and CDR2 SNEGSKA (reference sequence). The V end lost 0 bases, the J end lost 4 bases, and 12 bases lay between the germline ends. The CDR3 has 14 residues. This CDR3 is CSAREFGRRETQYS. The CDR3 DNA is TGCAGTGCTAGAGAGTTCGGCAGAAGAGAGACCCAGTACTCC.

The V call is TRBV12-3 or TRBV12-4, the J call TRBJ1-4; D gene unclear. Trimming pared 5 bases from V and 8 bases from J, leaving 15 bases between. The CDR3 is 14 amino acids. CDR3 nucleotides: TGTGCCAGCAGTCAAATCCGGGGAGGCGAAAAACTGTTTTTT. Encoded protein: CASSQIRGGEKLFF.

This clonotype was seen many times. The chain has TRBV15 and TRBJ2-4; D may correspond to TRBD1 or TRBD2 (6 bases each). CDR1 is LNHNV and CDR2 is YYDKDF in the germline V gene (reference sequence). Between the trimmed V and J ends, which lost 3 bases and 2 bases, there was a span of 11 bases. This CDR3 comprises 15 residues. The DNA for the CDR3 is TGTGCCACCAGCAGGGAGGGGGTGTCCAAAAACATTCAGTACTTC. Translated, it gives CATSREGVSKNIQYF.

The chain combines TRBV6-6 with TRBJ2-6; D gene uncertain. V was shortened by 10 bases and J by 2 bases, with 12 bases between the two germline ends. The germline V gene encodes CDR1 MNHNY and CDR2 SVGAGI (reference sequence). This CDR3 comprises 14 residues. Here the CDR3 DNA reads TGTGCCACCCGAGATGGGGCTGGGGCCAACGTCCTGACTTTC. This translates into CATRDGAGANVLTF.

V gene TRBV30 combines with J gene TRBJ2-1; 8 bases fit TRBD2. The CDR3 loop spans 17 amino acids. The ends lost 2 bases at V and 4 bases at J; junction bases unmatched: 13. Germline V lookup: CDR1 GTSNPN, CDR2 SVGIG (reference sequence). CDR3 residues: CAWSPNNGGVEYNEQFF. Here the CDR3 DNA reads TGTGCCTGGAGTCCGAACAACGGGGGGGTAGAGTACAATGAGCAGTTCTTC.

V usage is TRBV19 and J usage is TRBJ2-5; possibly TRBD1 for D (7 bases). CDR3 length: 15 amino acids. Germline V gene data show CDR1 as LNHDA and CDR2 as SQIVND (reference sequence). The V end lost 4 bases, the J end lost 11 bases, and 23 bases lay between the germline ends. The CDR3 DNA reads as TGTGCCAGTAGTACCCCAGGGGGGCGGGCGGGTGAGCAGTACTTC. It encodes CASSTPGGRAGEQYF. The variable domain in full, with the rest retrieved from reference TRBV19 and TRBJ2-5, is DGGITQSPKYLFRKEGQNVTLSCEQNLNHDAMYWYRQDPGQGLRLIYYSQIVNDFQKGDIAEGYSVSREKKESFPLTVTSAQKNPTAFYLCASSTPGGRAGEQYFGPGTRLLVL.

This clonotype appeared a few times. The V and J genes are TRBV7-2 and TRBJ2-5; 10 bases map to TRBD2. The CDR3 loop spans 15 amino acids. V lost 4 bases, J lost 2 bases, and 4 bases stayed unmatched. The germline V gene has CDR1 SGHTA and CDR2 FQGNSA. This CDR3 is CASSSASGGQETQYF. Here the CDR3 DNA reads TGTGCCAGCAGCTCTGCTAGCGGGGGACAAGAGACCCAGTACTTC.